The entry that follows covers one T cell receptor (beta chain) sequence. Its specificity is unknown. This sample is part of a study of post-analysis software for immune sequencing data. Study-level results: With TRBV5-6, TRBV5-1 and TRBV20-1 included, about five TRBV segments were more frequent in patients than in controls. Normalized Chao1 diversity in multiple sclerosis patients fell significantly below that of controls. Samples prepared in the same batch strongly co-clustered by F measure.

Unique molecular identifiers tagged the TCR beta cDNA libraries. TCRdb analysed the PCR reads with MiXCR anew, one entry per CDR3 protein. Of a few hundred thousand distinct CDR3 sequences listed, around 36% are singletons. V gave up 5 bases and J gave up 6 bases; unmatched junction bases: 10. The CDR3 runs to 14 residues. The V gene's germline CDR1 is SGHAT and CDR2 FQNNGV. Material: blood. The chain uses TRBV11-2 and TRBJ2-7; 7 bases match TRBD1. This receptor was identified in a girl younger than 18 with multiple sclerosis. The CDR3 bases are TGTGCCAGCAGCGCCGACAGGGATACCTGCGAGCAGTACTTC. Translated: CASSADRDTCEQYF.